Included here is one T cell receptor beta chain sequence, with context. What it binds is unknown. By flow cytometry, patients selected for sequencing had shown an expansion of CD8+CD57+ cells. Each patient gave a blood sample that was collected before any therapy had been received. These data originate in a study of CD8+CD57+ T cells in acquired aplastic anemia. Study-wide background: When averaged, DNA from sorted CD4+ and CD8+ cells came to around 3.1 ug. Whole-study findings and limits: Overlapping CD8+ CDR3 repertoires of patients and controls contained roughly 29 shared sequences.

This CDR3 has 12 residues. Germline assignment: CDR1 MNHNS and CDR2 SASEGT. V lost 11 bases to trimming and J lost 1 base; unmatched junction nucleotides: 5. Researchers used genomic DNA as the template to profile TCR beta VDJ and CDR3. One entry per CDR3 protein results from TCRdb running MiXCR on the reads. The sample shows over 150,000 distinct CDR3 sequences, about 54% of them seen only once. The rearrangement links TRBV6-1 to TRBJ2-7, with 7 bases identical to TRBD1. The TCR sequence derives from a human donor with aplastic anemia. The specimen sequenced was sorted CD4+, CD8+, or CD8+CD57+ T cells (not recorded which) from PBMCs. CDR3 in amino acids: CAGRQGSYEQYF. CDR3 sequence (DNA): TGTGCCGGTCGACAGGGATCCTACGAGCAGTACTTC.